Following are 6 T cell receptor beta chains from one sample sequenced in a study of blood T cells in healthy people across ages. A second PCR, run for roughly 7 to 11 cycles, used a sample-barcoded 5' primer plus a J-beta primer mix. TCRdb recomputed calls from the 5' RACE reads with MiXCR, one row per CDR3 protein. The repertoire includes around 800,000 distinct CDR3 sequences, 40% to 50% of them detected once, and about 19% sits in the top ten. Sequencing was carried out using blood. Receptor source: a man aged 55 to 70 in good health.

This clonotype has just a few counts. V gene TRBV4-3 combines with J gene TRBJ2-7; 12 bases match TRBD1. The CDR3 sequence is 15 residues long. V gave up 3 bases and J gave up 3 bases; unmatched junction bases: 3. CDR1 is LGHNA, CDR2 YSLEER, per germline. CDR3 sequence (DNA): TGCGCCAGCAGCCAGGGGACAGGGGGCGGCTACGAGCAGTACTTC. Protein product: CASSQGTGGGYEQYF.

This clonotype was seen only a few times. The rearrangement joins TRBV7-2 to TRBJ1-2, with D perhaps matching TRBD1 (5 bases). Germline CDR1 is SGHTA and CDR2 is FQGNSA. The CDR3 covers 14 residues. Trimming left V 3 bases short and J 1 base short, with 9 bases between. The CDR3 nucleotides read TGTGCCAGCAGCTTCTCGACAGTTAACTATGGCTACACCTTC. Translated, it gives CASSFSTVNYGYTF.

The chain uses TRBV25-1 and TRBJ1-4, with D perhaps TRBD1 (6 bases). Trimming cost V 2 bases and J 8 bases, with 21 bases left between them. The CDR3 covers 17 residues. Germline CDR1 MGHDK, CDR2 SYGVNS. The CDR3 region is CASSERKAGDLWEKLFF. The CDR3 nucleotides are TGTGCCAGCAGTGAAAGGAAGGCAGGGGATTTGTGGGAAAAACTGTTTTTT.

Turning to this clonotype: A much larger clone is a single base away; this may be a read error. This rearrangement joins TRBV29-1 to TRBJ2-7, with D uncertain. CDR3 length: 12 amino acids. CDR1 is SQVTM and CDR2 is ANQGSEA in the germline V gene. The CDR3 region is CGVERAPYEQYF. In DNA form, the CDR3 reads TGCGGCGTTGAAAGGGCACCGTACGAGCAGTACTTC.

The chain has TRBV3-1 and TRBJ2-7; a weak D match, TRBD2 (5 bases). The length of the CDR3 is 14 residues. Germline CDR1 and CDR2: LGHDT and YNNKEL (reference sequence). V was cut by 0 bases and J by 6 bases, with 12 bases left in between. The CDR3 here is CASSQEFREREQYF. CDR3 sequence (DNA): TGTGCCAGCAGCCAAGAGTTTAGGGAGCGCGAGCAGTACTTC.

V gene TRBV2 combines with J gene TRBJ2-3; D not resolved. CDR1 SNHLY and CDR2 FYNNEI come from the germline V gene. The V end was cut by 1 base, the J end by 0 bases, with 5 bases between. The CDR3 consists of 14 residues. The CDR3 spells CASSEGFSTDTQYF. The CDR3, as DNA: TGTGCCAGCAGTGAAGGGTTCAGCACAGATACGCAGTATTTT.